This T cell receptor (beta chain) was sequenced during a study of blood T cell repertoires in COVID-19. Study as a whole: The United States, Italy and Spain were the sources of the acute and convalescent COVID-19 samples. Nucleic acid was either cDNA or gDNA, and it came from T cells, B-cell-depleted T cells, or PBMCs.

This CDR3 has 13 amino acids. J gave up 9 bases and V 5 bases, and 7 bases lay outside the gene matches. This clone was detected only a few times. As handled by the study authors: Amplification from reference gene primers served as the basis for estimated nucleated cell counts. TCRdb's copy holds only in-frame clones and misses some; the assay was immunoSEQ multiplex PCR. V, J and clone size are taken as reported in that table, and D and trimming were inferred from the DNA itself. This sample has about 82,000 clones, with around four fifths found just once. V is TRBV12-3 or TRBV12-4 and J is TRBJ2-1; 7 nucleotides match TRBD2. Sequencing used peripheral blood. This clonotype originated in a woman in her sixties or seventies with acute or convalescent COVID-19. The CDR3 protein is CASSHTSALEQFF. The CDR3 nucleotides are TGTGCCAGCAGTCACACTAGCGCGCTTGAGCAGTTCTTC.